The 20 T cell receptor beta chains listed next were all sequenced from one sample in a study of T cell repertoires in cytomegalovirus infection. TCRdb itself ran the reads through MiXCR, one entry per CDR3 protein. The repertoire holds 400,000 or so distinct CDR3 sequences, with approximately 30% as singletons. Sequencing was performed on PBMCs. These receptors were collected from a human donor in good health (CMV status not recorded). Some clones in this sample may be carry-over from other donors' samples.

There are a few counts of this clonotype. The chain is built from TRBV6-2 or TRBV6-3 and TRBJ2-7, with unresolved D. The CDR3 length is 14 residues. V lost 2 bases, J lost 0 bases, and 8 bases lay in between. The germline V gene encodes CDR1 MNHEY and CDR2 SVGEGT. DNA of the CDR3: TGTGCCAGCAGTTACGGTCAGGTCTCCTACGAGCAGTACTTC. Translated, it gives CASSYGQVSYEQYF.

This chain connects TRBV6-2 or TRBV6-3 to TRBJ2-1; 7 bases align to TRBD1. V was pared by 5 bases and J by 12 bases, with 4 bases of the junction left unmatched. The germline V gene encodes CDR1 MNHEY and CDR2 SVGEGT. The CDR3 is 11 residues long. Written as DNA, the CDR3 is TGTGCCAGCAGTCAGGGGGAGCGGCAGTTCTTC. Its translation is CASSQGERQFF.

This clonotype has at least ten counts. The chain employs TRBV6-4 and TRBJ2-1, with 10 bases that match TRBD1. CDR1 is MRHNA and CDR2 is SNTAGT in the germline V gene. This CDR3 has 14 amino acids. After removal of 4 bases from V and 3 bases from J, the junction contained 0 bases not matched to a gene. The CDR3 region is CASSGTGGYNEQFF. CDR3 bases: TGTGCCAGCAGTGGGACAGGGGGCTACAATGAGCAGTTCTTC.

This clonotype occurred many times. The rearrangement uses TRBV7-2 and TRBJ1-5; 7 positions agree with TRBD1. Germline V gene sequence: CDR1 SGHTA, CDR2 FQGNSA. The CDR3 covers 14 residues. The J segment lost 6 bases and the V segment lost 5 bases, leaving 7 bases of the junction unmatched. CDR3 nucleotides: TGTGCCAGCAGCCCAGACAGGGTCGGTCAGCCCCAGCATTTT. It specifies CASSPDRVGQPQHF.

The sample holds many counts of this clonotype. The rearrangement links TRBV12-3 or TRBV12-4 to TRBJ2-2; weak D call: TRBD1 (5 bases). Trimming stripped 7 bases from V and 2 bases from J, with 14 bases between. This CDR3 has 15 residues. The CDR3 nucleotides read TGTGCCAGCACCCCGACAGAGCAAAACACCGGGGAGCTGTTTTTT. Translating gives CASTPTEQNTGELFF.

DNA of the CDR3: TGTGCCAGCAGCCAAGTTGACAGCCTCTATGGCTACACCTTC. Its protein is CASSQVDSLYGYTF. This chain uses TRBV14 with TRBJ1-2; maybe TRBD1 (5 bases). The CDR3 totals 14 residues. With 1 base removed from V and 4 bases from J, the gap between germline ends came to 10 bases. CDR1 is SGHDN, CDR2 FVKESK, per germline.

This clonotype was counted a few times. The chain combines TRBV11-2 with TRBJ2-1; TRBD1 agrees at 7 bases. Trimming removed 4 bases from V and 4 bases from J; junction bases left unmatched: 10. Germline V gene data show CDR1 as SGHAT and CDR2 as FQNNGV. CDR3 length: 16 residues. This chain's CDR3 is CASSSSPGQLYNEQFF. Here the CDR3 DNA reads TGTGCCAGCAGCTCAAGCCCGGGACAGCTATACAATGAGCAGTTCTTC.

This sequence joins TRBV3-1 and TRBJ2-5; D tentatively fits TRBD1 or TRBD2 (6 bases each). Trimming shortened V by 4 bases and J by 10 bases, and 19 bases separated the two germline ends. CDR1 LGHDT and CDR2 YNNKEL come from the germline V gene (reference sequence). The CDR3 length is 14 residues. The CDR3 DNA is TGTGCCAGCAGCCCCCTTGGAGGGACAAGAGACCAGTACTTC. This encodes CASSPLGGTRDQYF.

As for this clonotype: This could be a read error, since a much larger clone is one nucleotide away. The V and J genes are TRBV7-9 and TRBJ1-4; 8 bases agree with TRBD1. Looked up from germline, CDR1 is SEHNR and CDR2 is FQNEAQ (reference sequence). The CDR3 contains 14 residues. As DNA, the CDR3 is TGTTCCAGCAGCTTGACAGGGGTAAATGAAAAACTGTTTTTT. This gives the protein CSSSLTGVNEKLFF.

This clonotype has only a few counts. This CDR3 reads CASSLGSRHLSYEQYF. The DNA for the CDR3 is TGTGCCAGCAGCTTAGGTTCAAGACATCTCTCCTACGAGCAGTACTTC. V usage is TRBV7-2 and J usage is TRBJ2-7; no definite D call. The CDR3 loop spans 16 amino acids. Germline CDR1 reads SGHTA; CDR2 reads FQGNSA. Trimming removed 1 base from V and 0 bases from J, with 13 bases in between.

This clonotype was recorded many times. This chain uses TRBV7-9 with TRBJ1-1; tentative D call: TRBD1 (5 bases). CDR1 and CDR2 from the germline V gene are SEHNR and FQNEAQ (reference sequence). The V gene lost 6 bases and the J gene lost 1 base, with 9 bases spanning the gap. The CDR3 is 13 residues long. CDR3 residues: CASRNDRNTEAFF. CDR3 DNA sequence: TGTGCCAGCAGGAATGACAGGAACACTGAAGCTTTCTTT.

This clonotype occurred a few times. This chain links TRBV20-1 with TRBJ2-3; D possibly corresponds to TRBD2 (7 bases). This CDR3 has 15 residues. The germline V and J ends were trimmed by 5 bases and 2 bases, with 17 bases remaining between them. In germline, CDR1 is DFQATT, CDR2 SNEGSKA (reference sequence). The CDR3 loop reads CSAGGAGSPTDTQYF. The CDR3 bases are TGCAGTGCTGGGGGGGCGGGGTCTCCCACAGATACGCAGTATTTT.

As regards this clonotype: A much more abundant neighbour one base away suggests this may be a read error. This CDR3 reads CASSIGRGRETQYF. For the CDR3, the DNA is TGTGCCAGCAGCATAGGCAGGGGTCGAGAGACCCAGTACTTC. This rearrangement joins TRBV7-8 to TRBJ2-5, with a possible D match to TRBD1 (6 bases). The CDR3 contains 14 residues. Germline V CDR1 and CDR2: SGHVS, FQNEAQ. Trimming took 5 bases from V and 4 from J, leaving 14 bases between them.

In this sample, this clonotype turned up a few times. This chain joins TRBV7-6 and TRBJ1-4; D is unclear. Deletions cut 1 base from V and 8 bases from J, with 14 bases between. The CDR3 spans 15 residues. CDR1 and CDR2 from the germline V gene are SGHVS and FNYEAQ. The CDR3: CASSLEAQEREKLFF. In DNA form, the CDR3 reads TGTGCCAGCAGCTTAGAGGCCCAGGAGCGGGAAAAACTGTTTTTT.

The rearrangement joins TRBV6-2 or TRBV6-3 to TRBJ2-7; weak D call: TRBD2 (6 bases). Germline CDR1 reads MNHEY; CDR2 reads SVGEGT. CDR3 length equals 15 residues. Trimming took 0 bases from V and 3 from J, leaving 12 bases between them. The CDR3 sequence is CASSYSAGTSYEQYF. DNA for the CDR3: TGTGCCAGCAGTTACTCGGCGGGGACGAGCTACGAGCAGTACTTC.

V gene TRBV7-6 combines with J gene TRBJ2-7; D assignment may be TRBD1 or TRBD2 (6 bases each). V was trimmed by 5 bases and J by 2 bases, leaving 16 bases between them. The CDR3 length is 15 residues. Per germline, CDR1 SGHVS and CDR2 FNYEAQ. The DNA for the CDR3 is TGTGCCAGCAGCCCGGGGGCCTCGGCGACCTACGAGCAGTACTTC. Its translation is CASSPGASATYEQYF. The whole variable domain, filled in from reference TRBV7-6 and TRBJ2-7, reads GAGVSQSPRYKVTKRGQDVALRCDPISGHVSLYWYRQALGQGPEFLTYFNYEAQQDKSGLPNDRFSAERPEGSISTLTIQRTEQRDSAMYRCASSPGASATYEQYFGPGTRLTVT.

This clonotype has more than one count but fewer than ten. The chain employs TRBV24-1 and TRBJ2-2; D uncertain. This CDR3 spans 11 amino acids. V shed 7 bases and J shed 6 bases, with 5 bases lying between them. Germline CDR1 reads KGHDR; CDR2 reads SFDVKD. The CDR3 sequence is CATRQSGELFF. As DNA, the CDR3 is TGTGCCACCAGACAGTCCGGGGAGCTGTTTTTT.

The chain is built from TRBV20-1 and TRBJ2-3, with a tentative D call TRBD1 (6 bases). Germline lookup yields CDR1 DFQATT and CDR2 SNEGSKA (reference sequence). Between the trimmed V and J ends, which lost 0 bases and 2 bases, there was a span of 9 bases. The CDR3 is 14 residues long. The CDR3 loop reads CSARDQGYTDTQYF. The CDR3 DNA sequence: TGCAGTGCTAGAGATCAGGGGTACACAGATACGCAGTATTTT.

This clonotype was seen only a few times. The CDR3 loop is CASSGGEGYTEAFF. DNA of the CDR3: TGTGCCAGCAGTGGAGGAGAAGGGTACACTGAAGCTTTCTTT. J is TRBJ1-1 and V is TRBV6-1; unclear D gene. V lost 4 bases and J 3 bases, leaving 12 bases between the germline ends. The germline V gene has CDR1 MNHNS and CDR2 SASEGT. The CDR3 runs 14 residues.

This clonotype was found many times. The DNA for the CDR3 is TGTGCCAGCAGCTCGAGCGGGGGGGGGGAGACCCAGTACTTC. Translation gives CASSSSGGGETQYF. This rearrangement joins TRBV11-2 to TRBJ2-5; TRBD2 agrees at 10 bases. Per the germline V gene, CDR1 is SGHAT and CDR2 is FQNNGV. J was trimmed by 5 bases and V by 4 bases; bases with no gene match: 4. This CDR3 has 14 amino acids.